What follows describes a single T cell receptor (beta chain). This clone has only one observation. It has no known antigen specificity. No per-base quality is available; no much larger clone lies one base away. These data come from a study of T cell responses to AZD1222 COVID-19 vaccine (dated by TCRdb to the early 2020s). About the study as a whole: TCR sequencing covered some 240 trial participants: 200 to 210 given two doses of AZD1222 and 26 given two doses of MenACWY control vaccine. Enrollment into the trials was organized by age into subgroups of 18-55, 56-69 and 70-plus years, and those subgroups contained approximately 160, 26 and 62 TCR-sequenced participants, respectively. The study at large found these results: Because no day 14 peak-response samples were available, repertoires were characterized only after the peak T cell response. Conclusions about previously exposed vaccinees are limited, since just 6 or 7 AZD1222 recipients were seropositive for SARS-CoV-2 at baseline. The 56-69-year group was small, and its depth increase did not reach significance, likely because of low power. Nearly half of unique spike-specific TCRs reportedly recognized epitopes outside regions mutated in the B.1.351 and B.1.1.7 variants. CD4 TCRs associated with the vaccine covered the entire spike protein, and the dominant responses were in regions 160-218 and 743-854. After two AZD1222 doses, both the breadth and the depth of spike-specific TCRs were significantly higher than at day 0 and than in MenACWY recipients. Most participants were white British and females outnumbered males, and the authors suggested that clonal diversity may have been underestimated.

The time point tag for this specimen amounts to: about 28 days (+/-7) after the second vaccine dose. AZD1222 recipients with second doses at about 4 weeks or about 12 weeks were pooled, because spike-specific TCR depth and breadth did not differ between schedules. Vaccinee samples came from UK trials COV001 and COV002, including a single-blind randomized controlled phase 2/3 trial of AZD1222 (ChAdOx1 nCoV-19) in healthy adults. Trial participant PBMC samples were collected at day 0 and day 28 after the second dose for TCRbeta chain sequencing. The CDR3 spans 17 residues, from the cysteine through the phenylalanine. The entry retains the CDR3 DNA only, 51 bases that are in frame from base 1. Looking up the germline V gene yields CDR1 KGHSH and CDR2 LQKENI. Between the V and J ends, shortened by 1 base and 4 bases respectively, the junction contains 16 bases. The CDR3 regions of human TCRbeta chains were subjected to immunosequencing. The authors' pipeline ran thus. TCRs in the repertoires were matched against a reference library of SARS-CoV-2-specific TCRs that had been generated with the MIRA antigen-specificity platform. Breadth was defined as the fraction of unique TCRs that were SARS-CoV-2-associated, and depth was defined as the fraction of total T cells that were SARS-CoV-2-associated. Using the MIRA data, every spike-specific TCR was mapped to the spike region that the TCR reacted to and assigned to either a CD4 or a CD8 class. Log10-transformed breadth and depth values were compared by one-way ANOVA with Sidak's multiple comparisons tests. The source is immuneACCESS, and TCRdb retained only in-frame sequences with V and J called. Part of the clones is not carried over; for the studies checked, unresolved V genes explain less than half of this, and the remainder is unexplained. That table supplies the V and J calls and clone size; D and trimming were determined from the DNA. This sample lists about 150,000 clones; under 95% were detected once. Around 2.1% of the sample goes to the ten largest clones.

The chain links TRBV18 with TRBJ2-2; a weak D assignment points to TRBD2 (5 bases agree). The TCR was taken from an adult who received the AZD1222 COVID-19 vaccine. The input for sequencing was peripheral blood, taken 28 days after the second AZD1222 dose. The DNA sequence is TGTGCCAGCTCACCACTACAGACGGGGAGTGGCACCGGGGAGCTGTTTTTT. Its protein is CASSPLQTGSGTGELFF.